The 7 T cell receptor beta chains below come from one sample, sequenced in a study of T cells in Graves' hyperthyroidism and ophthalmopathy. What was amplified from RNA transcripts were TCR beta CDR3 regions. HTBI primers were employed in a first-round RT-PCR of the TCR CDR3. TCRdb analysed the multiplex PCR reads with MiXCR anew, one entry per CDR3 protein. The profile shows over 500,000 distinct CDR3 sequences, 40% to 50% of them singletons. Sequences were obtained from peripheral blood or thyroid tissue (not recorded which). These receptors were taken from an adult woman with Graves' disease, either hyperthyroidism or ophthalmopathy (not recorded which).

The J gene is TRBJ2-7, the V gene TRBV7-2, with 9 nucleotides matching TRBD2. Germline assignment: CDR1 SGHTA and CDR2 FQGNSA. V trimming: 5 bases; J trimming: 7 bases; junction bases outside the gene matches: 15. This CDR3 has 16 residues. CDR3: CASSPVIAGDHLEQYF. The CDR3 nucleotides read TGTGCCAGCAGCCCTGTAATAGCGGGAGACCACTTGGAGCAGTACTTC.

V is TRBV11-2 and J is TRBJ2-5, with TRBD2 matching over 9 bases. Germline CDR1 is SGHAT and CDR2 is FQNNGV. Trimming took 7 bases from V and 2 from J; bases not matched to a gene: 2. CDR3 length: 13 amino acids. The CDR3 protein is CASNLAGQETQYF. As DNA, the CDR3 is TGTGCCAGCAACCTAGCGGGGCAAGAGACCCAGTACTTC.

This clonotype was observed many times. The chain has TRBV29-1 and TRBJ2-7, with no clear D. Looked up from germline, CDR1 is SQVTM and CDR2 is ANQGSEA. The CDR3 totals 11 residues. V lost 2 bases and J lost 5, with 7 bases in between. The CDR3 sequence is CSVEMGNEQYF. The CDR3, as DNA: TGCAGCGTTGAAATGGGAAACGAGCAGTACTTC.

This clonotype was observed many times. The chain carries TRBV7-2 and TRBJ2-2; no definite D call. The germline CDR1 and CDR2 sequences are SGHTA and FQGNSA. The germline V and J ends were trimmed by 3 bases and 3 bases, with 8 bases remaining between them. The CDR3 totals 14 residues. In DNA, the CDR3 is TGTGCCAGCAGCTTCCTAGTGTACACCGGGGAGCTGTTTTTT. Protein product: CASSFLVYTGELFF.

The V and J genes are TRBV7-9 and TRBJ1-1, with 7 nucleotides matching TRBD1. The V and J ends lost 4 bases and 4 bases, in that order; junction bases with no gene match: 6. The CDR3 runs 14 residues. Germline lookup yields CDR1 SEHNR and CDR2 FQNEAQ (reference sequence). CDR3 bases: TGTGCCAGCAGCTCCGATGACAGGGCCACTGAAGCTTTCTTT. This translates into CASSSDDRATEAFF.

Only a few counts were recorded for this clonotype. This chain uses TRBV12-3 or TRBV12-4 with TRBJ2-7, with D unresolved. Trimming stripped 5 bases from V and 2 bases from J, with 4 bases between. This CDR3 is 11 amino acids long. The CDR3 here is CASSVTYEQYF. The DNA for the CDR3 is TGTGCCAGCAGTGTTACCTACGAGCAGTACTTC.

In its sample, this clonotype was seen a few times. This chain connects TRBV29-1 to TRBJ2-1; D possibly corresponds to TRBD1 (6 bases). Germline values: CDR1 SQVTM, CDR2 ANQGSEA. The CDR3 length is 14 residues. V lost 7 bases to trimming and J lost 8 bases, with 21 bases between them. The CDR3 loop reads CSAGTGQRIDEQFF. CDR3 DNA: TGCAGCGCCGGCACAGGGCAGCGAATCGATGAGCAGTTCTTC.